This T cell receptor (beta chain) is drawn from a study of shared clonotypes between healthy human individuals. The donor population consisted of healthy HIV-negative adults with no recent acute infections or vaccinations. In its sample, this clone was seen once. Clones were sequenced by immunoSEQ multiplex PCR, and TCRdb holds only the in-frame ones, with some missing. Seen here are 1.5 million to 1.9 million clones, around 98% observed once, and the top ten hold roughly 0.4%. V lost 6 bases, J lost 7 bases, and 22 bases lay in between. CDR3 length equals 16 residues. Per the germline V gene, CDR1 is WNHNN and CDR2 is SYGVQD (reference sequence).

This clonotype was sampled from a young man in good health. The sample taken for sequencing was naive CD4+ T cells sorted from blood. Noted subset: CD45RA+ positively selected. This chain connects TRBV10-1 to TRBJ1-5; weak D call: TRBD1 (6 bases). The CDR3 loop reads CASSRRDKNQPQPQHF. The DNA for the CDR3 is TGCGCCAGCAGCCGCCGGGACAAGAACCAGCCACAGCCCCAGCATTTT.